This entry lists 21 T cell receptor beta chains sequenced from one sample in a study of OX40 agonist ivuxolimab in advanced cancers. The table came from immunoSEQ multiplex PCR; TCRdb's copy has only in-frame clones and leaves some out. The sample holds about 65,000 clones, around 80% seen once. This sample comprised CD4+ or CD8+ T cells sorted from blood, obtained in a trial of the OX40 agonist ivuxolimab. Receptor source: an adult with an advanced solid tumor such as melanoma, head and neck, liver or kidney cancer.

This sequence joins TRBV19 and TRBJ1-1; the D is unclear. V lost 7 bases and J 6 bases, leaving 15 bases between the germline ends. The CDR3 runs 13 residues. The V gene's germline CDR1 is LNHDA and CDR2 SQIVND (reference sequence). CDR3 DNA: TGTGCCAGTACCTCGTGGCCGTTGGCTGAAGCTTTCTTT. It translates to CASTSWPLAEAFF.

The V call is TRBV15, the J call TRBJ2-2; D is possibly TRBD2 (6 bases). The V gene lost 3 bases and the J gene lost 8 bases, with 19 bases spanning the gap. The CDR3 spans 16 residues. The V gene's germline CDR1 is LNHNV and CDR2 YYDKDF (reference sequence). The CDR3 region has the DNA TGTGCCACCAGCAGCCCCATCGGGGGAAGAAGGGGGGAGCTGTTTTTT. Amino acid sequence: CATSSPIGGRRGELFF.

The chain couples TRBV4-3 to TRBJ2-7; 11 positions match TRBD2. The ends lost 1 base at V and 12 bases at J; junction bases unmatched: 14. CDR3 length: 16 residues. CDR1 is LGHNA and CDR2 is YSLEER in the germline V gene. CDR3 sequence (DNA): TGCGCCAGCAGCCAAGTGTGGGCGACTAGCGGGACGTGGCTGTACTTC. Translating gives CASSQVWATSGTWLYF.

The chain links TRBV9 to TRBJ1-2; TRBD1 is a possible D gene (5 bases). This CDR3 region has 13 residues. V was cut by 0 bases and J by 5 bases, with 8 bases left in between. Germline V gene lookup returns CDR1 SGDLS and CDR2 YYNGEE. Here the CDR3 DNA reads TGTGCCAGCAGCGTAGGACAGTCTTATGGCTACACCTTC. This gives the protein CASSVGQSYGYTF.

This chain connects TRBV2 to TRBJ1-6; the match to TRBD1 covers 7 bases. The CDR3 spans 15 residues. Germline V gives CDR1 SNHLY, CDR2 FYNNEI. V shed 8 bases, J shed 5 bases, and the junction held 9 bases outside the gene matches. The CDR3 is CASGLTGQHNSPLHF. The CDR3 region has the DNA TGTGCCAGCGGATTGACGGGACAGCATAATTCACCCCTCCACTTT. The full variable domain, its missing parts supplied by reference TRBV2 and TRBJ1-6, is EPEVTQTPSHQVTQMGQEVILRCVPISNHLYFYWYRQILGQKVEFLVSFYNNEISEKSEIFDDQFSVERPDGSNFTLKIRSTKLEDSAMYFCASGLTGQHNSPLHFGNGTRLTVT.

V gene TRBV5-1 combines with J gene TRBJ2-1; TRBD2 matches 9 bases. This CDR3 has 16 residues. V dropped 4 bases and J dropped 4; count of bases not matched to a gene: 9. Germline values: CDR1 SGHRS, CDR2 YFSETQ. CDR3 in amino acids: CASSIGLAGAYNEQFF. CDR3 coding DNA: TGCGCCAGCAGCATTGGGTTAGCGGGAGCTTACAATGAGCAGTTCTTC.

The rearrangement uses TRBV2 and TRBJ2-1; TRBD1 aligns across 7 bases. Per the germline V gene, CDR1 is SNHLY and CDR2 is FYNNEI. V lost 6 bases, J lost 1 base, and 3 bases stayed unmatched. This CDR3 is 14 amino acids long. CDR3 residues: CASSRDSSYNEQFF. CDR3 nucleotide sequence: TGTGCCAGCAGCAGGGACAGTTCCTACAATGAGCAGTTCTTC.

The chain links TRBV7-3 to TRBJ2-1; 11 nucleotides match TRBD2. The CDR3 is 15 amino acids. Losses at the gene ends were 5 bases for V and 4 bases for J; bases not matched to a gene: 4. Germline CDR1 is SGHTA and CDR2 is FQGTGA. This chain's CDR3 is CASSVAGGRYNEQFF. CDR3 sequence (DNA): TGTGCCAGCAGCGTAGCGGGAGGGAGATACAATGAGCAGTTCTTC.

This rearrangement joins TRBV11-3 to TRBJ2-1; 12 nucleotides agree with TRBD2. CDR3 size: 16 residues. After removal of 5 bases from V and 7 bases from J, the junction contained 9 bases not matched to a gene. CDR1 is SGHNT, CDR2 YENEEA, per germline. The DNA for the CDR3 is TGTGCCAGCAGCCCTAGACTAGCGGGAGTCGGAAATGAGCAGTTCTTC. It codes for CASSPRLAGVGNEQFF.

V is TRBV29-1 and J is TRBJ2-1; TRBD2 matches at 10 bases. With V trimmed by 2 bases and J by 7 bases, 5 bases remained unmatched. The CDR3 has 14 amino acids. Germline V gene lookup returns CDR1 SQVTM and CDR2 ANQGSEA. The CDR3 spells CSVERNSGRNEQFF. DNA of the CDR3: TGCAGCGTTGAACGGAATAGCGGGAGGAATGAGCAGTTCTTC.

The genes are TRBV19 and TRBJ1-6, with 11 bases aligning to TRBD1. V gave up 2 bases and J gave up 11 bases; unmatched junction bases: 8. The germline gives CDR1 LNHDA, CDR2 SQIVND (reference sequence). The CDR3 covers 16 residues. The CDR3 coding sequence is TGTGCCAGTAGTATATCCACCGGGACAGGGGGAGCACCCCTCCACTTT. Its protein is CASSISTGTGGAPLHF.

This chain connects TRBV5-1 to TRBJ1-4, with 9 bases aligning to TRBD1. With 4 bases clipped from V and 5 bases from J, the junction kept 3 bases outside the gene matches. The germline V gene has CDR1 SGHRS and CDR2 YFSETQ. This CDR3 comprises 14 residues. The CDR3 sequence: CASSPGTGNEKLFF. The DNA of the CDR3 is TGCGCCAGCAGCCCCGGGACAGGGAATGAAAAACTGTTTTTT.

V gene TRBV10-3 combines with J gene TRBJ2-1; 12 nucleotides agree with TRBD1. The V gene end was trimmed by 6 bases and the J gene end by 9 bases; junction bases not matched to a gene: 12. The CDR3 contains 16 residues. Germline V gives CDR1 ENHRY, CDR2 SYGVKD. CDR3 in amino acids: CAISAPTGQGASEQFF. CDR3 in DNA: TGTGCCATCAGCGCTCCCACGGGACAGGGGGCAAGTGAGCAGTTCTTC.

This clone was picked up one time. The gene calls are TRBV29-1 and TRBJ2-1; 9 bases match TRBD2. The CDR3 has 13 amino acids. The germline V gene has CDR1 SQVTM and CDR2 ANQGSEA. J gave up 4 bases and V 6 bases, and 4 bases lay outside the gene matches. The CDR3 bases are TGCAGCGTCAGACTAGCGGAGTACAATGAGCAGTTCTTC. Amino acids: CSVRLAEYNEQFF.

This clone has just a few counts. This sequence joins TRBV7-2 and TRBJ2-1, with 10 bases identical to TRBD2. V lost 4 bases to trimming and J lost 4 bases; unmatched junction nucleotides: 13. This CDR3 spans 18 amino acids. Germline assignment: CDR1 SGHTA and CDR2 FQGNSA. CDR3 in amino acids: CASSSIRRTSGLYNEQFF. Written as DNA, the CDR3 is TGTGCCAGCAGCTCCATTAGGAGGACTAGCGGATTATACAATGAGCAGTTCTTC. The entire variable domain, with the rest obtained from reference TRBV7-2 and TRBJ2-1, is as follows: GAGVSQSPSNKVTEKGKDVELRCDPISGHTALYWYRQSLGQGLEFLIYFQGNSAPDKSGLPSDRFSAERTGGSVSTLTIQRTQQEDSAVYLCASSSIRRTSGLYNEQFFGPGTRLTVL.

This clone was recorded once. The CDR3 spells CASSLATLAGPQETQYF. For the CDR3, the DNA is TGTGCCAGCAGCTTAGCGACACTAGCGGGACCCCAAGAGACCCAGTACTTC. The chain recombines TRBV7-9 with TRBJ2-5, with TRBD2 matching 10 bases. V lost 0 bases and J lost 1; bases outside the gene matches: 5. The germline gives CDR1 SEHNR, CDR2 FQNEAQ (reference sequence). This CDR3 comprises 17 residues.

V usage is TRBV7-6 and J usage is TRBJ1-3; no clear D. V was cut by 4 bases and J by 4 bases, with 8 bases left in between. The germline CDR1 and CDR2 sequences are SGHVS and FNYEAQ. The length of the CDR3 is 13 residues. The CDR3 sequence: CASSSRLGNTIYF. DNA for the CDR3: TGTGCCAGCAGCTCCCGGTTGGGAAACACCATATATTTT.

This clone appeared a few times. One end of the junction fails to match germline, which may point to a read error. J is TRBJ1-3 and V is TRBV7-9; TRBD1 is a possible D gene (6 bases). CDR3 length: 15 residues. Germline values: CDR1 SEHNR, CDR2 FQNEAQ (reference sequence). DNA of the CDR3: TGTGCCAGCAGCCTAGCAGGGGAGAGAGGAAACACCATATATTTT. Encoded protein: CASSLAGERGNTIYF.

The chain has TRBV2 and TRBJ2-7, with D hard to call. Trimming pared 6 bases from V and 4 bases from J, leaving 4 bases between. Germline V gene data show CDR1 as SNHLY and CDR2 as FYNNEI. CDR3 length: 10 amino acids. DNA for the CDR3: TGTGCCAGCAGAGGTTACGAGCAGTACGTC. Protein sequence: CASRGYEQYV.

V is TRBV7-3 and J is TRBJ2-1; 8 nucleotides line up with TRBD1. In germline, CDR1 is SGHTA, CDR2 FQGTGA. This CDR3 is 14 amino acids long. V shed 5 bases and J 16 bases; nucleotides not matched to a gene: 16. The CDR3 here is CASSQGAPGLMFFF. CDR3 nucleotides: TGTGCCAGCAGCCAGGGGGCCCCAGGGCTGATGTTTTTCTTC. The whole variable domain, remainder taken from reference TRBV7-3 and TRBJ2-1, is GAGVSQTPSNKVTEKGKYVELRCDPISGHTALYWYRQSLGQGPEFLIYFQGTGAADDSGLPNDRFFAVRPEGSVSTLKIQRTERGDSAVYLCASSQGAPGLMFFFGPGTRLTVL.

The chain has TRBV7-6 and TRBJ1-3; tentative D call: TRBD1 (5 bases). Per the germline V gene, CDR1 is SGHVS and CDR2 is FNYEAQ. The CDR3 sequence is 16 residues long. The germline V and J ends were trimmed by 5 bases and 0 bases, with 14 bases remaining between them. The CDR3 region has the DNA TGTGCCAGCAGCCCGTGGGGCTACAGCTCTGGAAACACCATATATTTT. The encoded protein is CASSPWGYSSGNTIYF.